The clone carrying this T cell receptor beta chain occurred a few times. Its target is not known. Per the germline V gene, CDR1 is MNHEY and CDR2 is SMNVEV (reference sequence). The ends were cut back, 1 base at V and 1 base at J, with 10 bases in the middle. The CDR3 covers 16 residues. This entry comes from a study of vaccination and CD4 T cells after COVID-19. Study context: Post-COVID draws followed diagnosis by a median roughly 93 days (range 35 to 161).

The treatment is: roughly ten-day PBMC culture with coronavirus spike peptide pools or control peptides (ViraFEST assay). CD4+ T cells of the unexposed donor were collected before the COVID-19 pandemic (2011-2018). Study-wide results and caveats: A median of approximately 88% of reactive clones, in convalescent patients, became evident only post-vaccination. Clonotypes reactive to SARS-CoV-2 had a median that went up from roughly 21 to 40, but not significantly.

The Oncomine TCR Beta short-read assay was what sequenced the DNA obtained from cultured CD4+ T cells. TCRdb re-called the PCR reads through MiXCR, storing one row per CDR3 protein. The sample holds over 3,000 distinct CDR3 sequences; around 24% are singletons and the top ten take 25%. The J gene is TRBJ2-2, the V gene TRBV27; a possible D gene is TRBD2 (5 bases). The specimen sequenced was CD4+ T cells from blood, cultured in vitro. The TCR originated in a human donor in good health. The CDR3 DNA sequence: TGTGCCAGCAGTTTATTCCCGGGAATGAACACCGGGGAGCTGTTTTTT. Translation: CASSLFPGMNTGELFF.